This entry lists 30 T cell receptor beta chains sequenced from one sample in a study of blood T cell repertoires in COVID-19. Profiling relied on immunoSEQ multiplex PCR, and the TCRdb table lists in-frame clones only, not all of them. The data contain about 300,000 clones, more than 85% of them singletons. The sequenced sample consisted of peripheral blood. The receptors derive from a man between 65 and 85 years old with acute or convalescent COVID-19.

J is TRBJ2-7 and V is TRBV11-2; D is possibly TRBD2 (5 bases). Per germline, CDR1 SGHAT and CDR2 FQNNGV. The V end lost 5 bases, the J end lost 2 bases, and 13 bases lay between the germline ends. The CDR3 spans 14 residues. The CDR3 nucleotides are TGTGCCAGCAGCCCCTCGCCCGGGACCTACGAGCAGTACTTC. It translates to CASSPSPGTYEQYF.

This chain links TRBV28 with TRBJ1-5; 7 bases align to TRBD1. The CDR3 spans 14 residues. V lost 8 bases and J lost 1; bases outside the gene matches: 5. The V gene's germline CDR1 is MDHEN and CDR2 SYDVKM. CDR3 in DNA: TGTGCCAGCGGAAGGGGGCGAAGCAATCAGCCCCAGCATTTT. Translating gives CASGRGRSNQPQHF.

This clone was detected only once. The V gene is TRBV3-1 (or the pseudogene TRBV3-2), the J gene TRBJ2-1; D perhaps matches TRBD2 (6 bases). Trimming took 4 bases from V and 5 from J, leaving 12 bases between them. The CDR3 covers 14 residues. Germline V gene data show CDR1 as LGHDT and CDR2 as YNNKEL (reference sequence). CDR3 region: CASSLRDSHNEQFF. CDR3 in DNA: TGTGCCAGCAGCCTCCGGGACTCGCACAATGAGCAGTTCTTC.

The genes are TRBV4-3 and TRBJ2-3; maybe TRBD1 (5 bases). Germline V gene sequence: CDR1 LGHNA, CDR2 YSLEER. This CDR3 region has 14 residues. Trimming took off 1 base at V and 3 bases at J, with 8 bases between the two ends. In DNA form, the CDR3 reads TGCGCCAGCAGCCAAGTAAGGGGAACAGATACGCAGTATTTT. Translating it yields CASSQVRGTDTQYF.

The J gene is TRBJ2-2, the V gene TRBV19, with TRBD1 matching over 8 bases. The V gene's germline CDR1 is LNHDA and CDR2 SQIVND (reference sequence). The V gene end was trimmed by 6 bases and the J gene end by 4 bases; junction bases not matched to a gene: 4. The CDR3 has 14 amino acids. In DNA form, the CDR3 reads TGTGCCAGTAGAAACAGGGGGAGCACCGGGGAGCTGTTTTTT. Translation: CASRNRGSTGELFF.

The gene calls are TRBV18 and TRBJ1-2; no definite D call. The germline V gene has CDR1 KGHSH and CDR2 LQKENI. The CDR3 covers 13 residues. V dropped 2 bases and J dropped 3 bases, with 7 bases sitting between them. The CDR3: CASSPTDDYGYTF. The DNA of the CDR3 is TGTGCCAGCTCACCAACAGACGACTATGGCTACACCTTC.

The chain employs TRBV7-8 and TRBJ2-2, with D possibly TRBD1 on 5 matching bases. The CDR3 covers 15 residues. CDR1 SGHVS and CDR2 FQNEAQ come from the germline V gene. The V and J ends lost 5 bases and 4 bases respectively, with 14 bases between them. The CDR3 protein is CASSHGRASTGELFF. The CDR3 bases are TGTGCCAGCAGCCACGGCAGGGCGAGCACCGGGGAGCTGTTTTTT.

The chain is built from TRBV7-2 and TRBJ1-2; no reliable D call. The CDR3 runs to 13 residues. The germline gives CDR1 SGHTA, CDR2 FQGNSA. V gave up 5 bases and J gave up 2 bases, with 9 bases separating them. CDR3 in amino acids: CASSPDMNYGYTF. The CDR3 nucleotides read TGTGCCAGCAGCCCAGACATGAACTATGGCTACACCTTC.

The chain is built from TRBV2 and TRBJ2-1; 13 positions agree with TRBD2. The CDR3 has 16 residues. In germline, CDR1 is SNHLY, CDR2 FYNNEI. Trimming at V came to 6 bases and at J to 7 bases, leaving 9 bases not matched to a gene. The chain's CDR3 is CASSDAGLAGWNEQFF. The CDR3 nucleotides read TGTGCCAGCAGCGACGCGGGACTAGCGGGGTGGAATGAGCAGTTCTTC.

The J gene is TRBJ2-3, the V gene TRBV10-3, with TRBD2 matching over 8 bases. The trim removed 2 bases at V and 6 bases at J, leaving 13 bases unmatched. CDR1 is ENHRY and CDR2 is SYGVKD in the germline V gene. This CDR3 is built from 17 residues. This chain's CDR3 is CAISEGAGSGSGDTQYF. CDR3 DNA sequence: TGTGCCATCAGTGAGGGCGCTGGAAGCGGGAGCGGGGATACGCAGTATTTT.

The CDR3 region has the DNA TGCGCCAGCAGCCAAGAGCCCTGGAGCTCCTACAATGAGCAGTTCTTC. Amino acids: CASSQEPWSSYNEQFF. This chain joins TRBV4-3 and TRBJ2-1; D unresolved. This CDR3 spans 16 amino acids. From germline, CDR1 is LGHNA and CDR2 YSLEER. V was shortened by 0 bases and J by 0 bases, with 9 bases between the two germline ends.

CDR3 in amino acids: CASSGAGGSTQYF. For the CDR3, the DNA is TGTGCCAGCAGCGGAGCCGGGGGGAGTACGCAGTATTTT. The chain combines TRBV9 with TRBJ2-3, with TRBD2 identical over 7 bases. This CDR3 region has 13 residues. CDR1 and CDR2 (germline): SGDLS, YYNGEE. With V trimmed by 3 bases and J by 8 bases, 6 bases remained unmatched.

This clone was counted a few times. The genes are TRBV7-2 and TRBJ2-3; 10 positions match TRBD2. Germline CDR1 and CDR2: SGHTA and FQGNSA. The ends lost 5 bases at V and 7 bases at J; junction bases unmatched: 12. This CDR3 comprises 16 residues. CDR3 in amino acids: CASSPPSSGSLNTQYF. The CDR3, as DNA: TGTGCCAGCAGCCCCCCATCTAGCGGGAGTCTGAATACGCAGTATTTT.

The genes are TRBV28 and TRBJ2-1; TRBD1 agrees at 11 bases. From germline, CDR1 is MDHEN and CDR2 SYDVKM. The J segment lost 12 bases and the V segment lost 6 bases, leaving 10 bases of the junction unmatched. This CDR3 has 14 residues. In DNA form, the CDR3 reads TGTGCCAGCAGCACACCGGGACAGGGGGACGGGCAGTTCTTC. It is translated as CASSTPGQGDGQFF.

V usage is TRBV15 and J usage is TRBJ2-7; 7 bases are shared with TRBD2. Germline loops: CDR1 LNHNV, CDR2 YYDKDF (reference sequence). This CDR3 is built from 16 residues. The trim removed 1 base at V and 1 base at J, leaving 7 bases unmatched. The CDR3 reads CATSRGGLVASYEQYF. The CDR3 bases are TGTGCCACCAGCAGAGGCGGACTAGTTGCGTCCTACGAGCAGTACTTC.

This chain connects TRBV28 to TRBJ1-6; 7 bases fit TRBD1. CDR1 MDHEN and CDR2 SYDVKM come from the germline V gene. V trimming: 4 bases; J trimming: 10 bases; junction bases outside the gene matches: 10. The CDR3 sequence is 15 residues long. CDR3 DNA: TGTGCCAGCAGTTCCGGACAGGCCAGGGGATCACCCCTCCACTTT. This translates into CASSSGQARGSPLHF.

The chain has TRBV7-8 and TRBJ2-1, with no clear D. The CDR3 loop spans 16 amino acids. Germline V CDR1 and CDR2: SGHVS, FQNEAQ. V was cut by 2 bases and J by 0 bases, with 11 bases left in between. In DNA form, the CDR3 reads TGTGCCAGCAGCTTATCCTACGGTAGCTCCTACAATGAGCAGTTCTTC. Translated, it gives CASSLSYGSSYNEQFF.

In its sample, this clone was seen a few times. The chain couples TRBV2 to TRBJ2-7; 12 positions match TRBD1. With 10 bases clipped from V and 6 bases from J, the junction kept 4 bases outside the gene matches. The CDR3 is made up of 12 amino acids. CDR1 and CDR2 (germline): SNHLY, FYNNEI. The CDR3 DNA is TGTGCCAAGGGACAGGGGGCGAGCGAGCAGTACTTC. It encodes CAKGQGASEQYF.

The chain uses TRBV2 and TRBJ2-7; possibly TRBD1 for D (5 bases). Trimming shortened V by 3 bases and J by 2 bases, and 11 bases separated the two germline ends. Germline V gene lookup returns CDR1 SNHLY and CDR2 FYNNEI. The CDR3 covers 14 residues. The CDR3, as DNA: TGTGCCAGCAGTGACCAGGGATCGACCTACGAGCAGTACTTC. This sequence encodes CASSDQGSTYEQYF. The variable domain in full, completed from reference TRBV2 and TRBJ2-7, reads EPEVTQTPSHQVTQMGQEVILRCVPISNHLYFYWYRQILGQKVEFLVSFYNNEISEKSEIFDDQFSVERPDGSNFTLKIRSTKLEDSAMYFCASSDQGSTYEQYFGPGTRLTVT.

The genes are TRBV4-1 and TRBJ2-2, with 14 positions matching TRBD2. The CDR3 is 16 amino acids. The junction had 1 base not matched to a gene; V was cut back by 0 bases and J by 7 bases. Germline CDR1 MGHRA, CDR2 YSYEKL. CDR3 in DNA: TGCGCCAGCAGCCAAGAAGGACTAGCGGGGGGCGGGGAGCTGTTTTTT. Translating gives CASSQEGLAGGGELFF.

The genes are TRBV3-1 (or the pseudogene TRBV3-2) and TRBJ1-5, with 7 positions matching TRBD1. The germline gives CDR1 LGHDT, CDR2 YNNKEL (reference sequence). This CDR3 contains 15 residues. The junction had 3 bases not matched to a gene; V was cut back by 4 bases and J by 0 bases. The CDR3 DNA follows: TGTGCCAGCAGCCTCGGGACAGTTAGCAATCAGCCCCAGCATTTT. This codes for CASSLGTVSNQPQHF.

The rearrangement joins TRBV3-1 (or the pseudogene TRBV3-2) to TRBJ2-3; tentative D call: TRBD2 (5 bases). The CDR3 runs 15 residues. With 0 bases removed from V and 2 bases from J, the gap between germline ends came to 9 bases. CDR1 and CDR2 from the germline V gene are LGHDT and YNNKEL (reference sequence). CDR3 sequence: CASSQEVANTDTQYF. The CDR3 DNA reads as TGTGCCAGCAGCCAAGAGGTAGCGAACACAGATACGCAGTATTTT.

V gene TRBV24-1 combines with J gene TRBJ1-2, with TRBD1 matching over 7 bases. This CDR3 contains 14 residues. The V and J ends lost 7 bases and 0 bases, in that order; junction bases with no gene match: 4. Germline assignment: CDR1 KGHDR and CDR2 SFDVKD. This CDR3 is CATRADRPNYGYTF. CDR3 DNA: TGTGCCACCAGAGCGGACAGGCCTAACTATGGCTACACCTTC.

The V gene is TRBV5-4, the J gene TRBJ2-1, with 8 bases fitting TRBD2. V shed 4 bases, J shed 2 bases, and the junction held 8 bases outside the gene matches. The CDR3 extends over 16 amino acids. The germline gives CDR1 SGHNT, CDR2 YYREEE (reference sequence). Here the CDR3 DNA reads TGTGCCAGCAGCCCCGGGGGGGCCCAAACCTACAATGAGCAGTTCTTC. Translation gives CASSPGGAQTYNEQFF.

The chain has TRBV7-9 and TRBJ2-7; 8 bases map to TRBD1. The CDR3 extends over 17 amino acids. J was trimmed by 4 bases and V by 4 bases; bases with no gene match: 15. Germline CDR1 and CDR2: SEHNR and FQNEAQ (reference sequence). CDR3 protein: CASSSRQGKHQTYEQYF. Written as DNA, the CDR3 is TGTGCCAGCAGCTCGCGACAGGGGAAACACCAAACGTACGAGCAGTACTTC.

The rearrangement uses TRBV11-2 and TRBJ1-6; D not certain. This CDR3 contains 15 residues. Trimming cost V 5 bases and J 7 bases, with 15 bases left between them. Germline loops: CDR1 SGHAT, CDR2 FQNNGV. The chain's CDR3 is CASSPVGGFNSPLHF. The CDR3 DNA reads TGTGCCAGCAGCCCCGTGGGAGGTTTCAATTCACCCCTCCACTTT.

The chain's CDR3 is CASSPRVQSSYGYTF. CDR3 in DNA: TGTGCCAGCTCACCCCGGGTCCAGTCCTCCTATGGCTACACCTTC. The chain links TRBV18 to TRBJ1-2, with D unclear. CDR3 length equals 15 residues. The V and J ends lost 3 bases and 4 bases respectively, with 15 bases between them. Germline CDR1 and CDR2: KGHSH and LQKENI.

This clone turned up a few times. The rearrangement uses TRBV5-6 and TRBJ1-2; D not certain. The V gene lost 2 bases and the J gene lost 4 bases, with 6 bases spanning the gap. Looked up from germline, CDR1 is SGHDT and CDR2 is YYEEEE. The CDR3 consists of 12 residues. CDR3 bases: TGTGCCAGCAGCTTCCGGAGCTATGGCTACACCTTC. Translation: CASSFRSYGYTF.

J is TRBJ2-7 and V is TRBV10-2; 8 nucleotides agree with TRBD1. V shed 2 bases, J shed 9 bases, and the junction held 12 bases outside the gene matches. Germline CDR1 reads WSHSY; CDR2 reads SAAADI. The CDR3 is made up of 15 amino acids. DNA for the CDR3: TGCGCCAGCAGTGAGCCGGCAGGGGGCGCTTGGGGGCAGTACTTC. It yields the protein CASSEPAGGAWGQYF.

V is TRBV28 and J is TRBJ1-5, with TRBD1 matching 11 bases. V gave up 4 bases and J gave up 7 bases; unmatched junction bases: 9. Per germline, CDR1 MDHEN and CDR2 SYDVKM. The CDR3 has 16 amino acids. CDR3 sequence: CASSSPGQGVKQPQHF. Here the CDR3 DNA reads TGTGCCAGCAGTTCTCCGGGACAGGGGGTTAAACAGCCCCAGCATTTT.